The 15 T cell receptor beta chains below come from one sample, sequenced in a study of shared clonotypes between healthy human individuals (dated by TCRdb to between 2020 and 2021). The protocol used for the library was the immunoSEQ multiplex PCR assay. TCRdb stores this immuneACCESS table with in-frame sequences only. Part of the clones is absent; in the studies checked, under half of the shortfall reflects unresolved V genes, and no reason is known for the rest. The sample yields about 990,000 clones; about 80% were counted once. The ten largest make up 0.6% to 0.7% of the sample. Input material: memory CD4+ T cells from PBMCs. The cell subset or site label here, explained by the study, means: CD45RA-negative fraction. The origin of the receptors is a young man in good health. Some clones in this sample may be carry-over from other donors' samples.

The CDR3 DNA follows: TGCGCCAGCAGCACAGGGACAGGTTCAATGGAAAAACTGTTTTTT. Its translation is CASSTGTGSMEKLFF. This rearrangement joins TRBV5-1 to TRBJ1-4; 8 nucleotides line up with TRBD1. Germline values: CDR1 SGHRS, CDR2 YFSETQ. V dropped 4 bases and J dropped 8; count of bases not matched to a gene: 10. CDR3 length equals 15 residues.

The DNA for the CDR3 is TGTGCCAGCAGCCTGAGACAGGGGTATCAGCCCCAGCATTTT. The encoded protein is CASSLRQGYQPQHF. The chain joins TRBV7-8 to TRBJ1-5; 8 bases line up with TRBD1. Germline V gives CDR1 SGHVS, CDR2 FQNEAQ. V trimming: 5 bases; J trimming: 5 bases; junction bases outside the gene matches: 5. The CDR3 consists of 14 residues.

This chain connects TRBV28 to TRBJ1-2; D is unclear. Germline loops: CDR1 MDHEN, CDR2 SYDVKM. The CDR3 has 13 amino acids. The V and J ends lost 11 bases and 0 bases respectively, with 13 bases between them. CDR3 nucleotide sequence: TGTGCCTCCGGGCAGAGAGCTAACTATGGCTACACCTTC. As protein: CASGQRANYGYTF.

The chain links TRBV10-1 to TRBJ1-1; D is unresolved. Trimming left V 3 bases short and J 3 bases short, with 17 bases between. The CDR3 covers 16 residues. Germline CDR1 reads WNHNN; CDR2 reads SYGVQD (reference sequence). Here the CDR3 reads CASSDGPRSWDTEAFF. In DNA form, the CDR3 reads TGCGCCAGCAGTGATGGACCAAGGAGTTGGGACACTGAAGCTTTCTTT.

This chain uses TRBV7-2 with TRBJ2-1, with 9 bases lining up with TRBD2. In germline, CDR1 is SGHTA, CDR2 FQGNSA. The length of the CDR3 is 15 residues. The ends lost 6 bases at V and 6 bases at J; junction bases unmatched: 9. CDR3 in amino acids: CASSEREVSSNEQFF. CDR3 bases: TGTGCCAGCAGTGAGCGGGAGGTGTCGAGCAATGAGCAGTTCTTC.

The V gene is TRBV19, the J gene TRBJ2-7, with 15 bases lining up with TRBD2. The V gene end was trimmed by 5 bases and the J gene end by 4 bases; junction bases not matched to a gene: 9. The CDR3 runs to 17 residues. Germline V gene sequence: CDR1 LNHDA, CDR2 SQIVND (reference sequence). The CDR3 region is CASSPGLAGGFRYEQYF. The CDR3 coding sequence is TGTGCCAGTAGTCCGGGACTAGCGGGAGGTTTTCGGTACGAGCAGTACTTC.

The V gene is TRBV7-3, the J gene TRBJ2-1; 9 bases map to TRBD1. After removal of 5 bases from V and 9 bases from J, the junction contained 8 bases not matched to a gene. The CDR3 loop spans 14 amino acids. The germline gives CDR1 SGHTA, CDR2 FQGTGA. CDR3 DNA: TGTGCCAGCAGCCTCGGGACAGGGAGGGGTGAGCAGTTCTTC. This sequence encodes CASSLGTGRGEQFF.

This clone was detected only once. The chain uses TRBV7-2 and TRBJ2-7; D unclear. The CDR3 consists of 13 residues. The germline CDR1 and CDR2 sequences are SGHTA and FQGNSA. V lost 1 base to trimming and J lost 5 bases, with 9 bases between them. CDR3 DNA sequence: TGTGCCAGCAGCTTAGTGTGGGTGAACGAGCAGTACTTC. Its protein product is CASSLVWVNEQYF.

This chain uses TRBV14 with TRBJ2-3; unclear D gene. Germline loops: CDR1 SGHDN, CDR2 FVKESK. This CDR3 has 13 residues. Trimming shortened V by 6 bases and J by 0 bases, and 7 bases separated the two germline ends. Here the CDR3 reads CASRQQSTDTQYF. CDR3 bases: TGTGCCAGCAGACAGCAGAGCACAGATACGCAGTATTTT.

The V call is TRBV25-1, the J call TRBJ2-7, with TRBD2 matching over 8 bases. V lost 3 bases and J lost 6; bases outside the gene matches: 7. Germline CDR1 reads MGHDK; CDR2 reads SYGVNS. This CDR3 has 14 residues. CDR3 DNA: TGTGCCAGCAGTGACGCAGCGGGGGTTCCCGAGCAGTACTTC. It is translated as CASSDAAGVPEQYF.

The chain uses TRBV25-1 and TRBJ1-4; TRBD1 matches 8 bases. V shed 5 bases and J 7 bases; nucleotides not matched to a gene: 9. Looked up from germline, CDR1 is MGHDK and CDR2 is SYGVNS. This CDR3 has 15 amino acids. The CDR3 DNA sequence: TGTGCCAGCAGTACCCCCGGGACAGGTGGTGAAAAACTGTTTTTT. This gives the protein CASSTPGTGGEKLFF.

The V gene is TRBV7-2, the J gene TRBJ2-1; no clear D. The CDR3 consists of 14 residues. Germline values: CDR1 SGHTA, CDR2 FQGNSA. With 2 bases removed from V and 12 bases from J, the gap between germline ends came to 17 bases. The CDR3 DNA sequence: TGTGCCAGCAGCTTATGGCCGATGTCCACGGTGCAGTTCTTC. Translated: CASSLWPMSTVQFF.

The sample holds a few counts of this clone. This sample also contains other DNA sequences that code for the same CDR3. This sequence joins TRBV5-1 and TRBJ1-1; no reliable D call. Germline loops: CDR1 SGHRS, CDR2 YFSETQ. The CDR3 contains 14 residues. Trimming pared 0 bases from V and 1 base from J, leaving 7 bases between. Written as DNA, the CDR3 is TGCGCCAGCAGCTTGGCAGGCGCGAACACTGAAGCTTTCTTT. It is translated as CASSLAGANTEAFF.

The rearrangement links TRBV4-1 to TRBJ2-5; weak D call: TRBD1 (6 bases). The CDR3 has 16 residues. The V gene lost 1 base and the J gene lost 2 bases, with 14 bases spanning the gap. The germline V gene has CDR1 MGHRA and CDR2 YSYEKL. The CDR3 DNA reads as TGCGCCAGCAGCCAAGGGGGGACAAGGGAGCAAGAGACCCAGTACTTC. Amino acid sequence: CASSQGGTREQETQYF.

J is TRBJ2-7 and V is TRBV5-4, with 7 bases that match TRBD2. The J segment lost 2 bases and the V segment lost 3 bases, leaving 2 bases of the junction unmatched. CDR1 is SGHNT, CDR2 YYREEE, per germline (reference sequence). The CDR3 has 13 residues. This chain's CDR3 is CASSWGGTYEQYF. The CDR3 DNA sequence: TGTGCCAGCAGCTGGGGGGGGACCTACGAGCAGTACTTC. Complete variable domain (other parts from reference TRBV5-4 and TRBJ2-7): ETGVTQSPTHLIKTRGQQVTLRCSSQSGHNTVSWYQQALGQGPQFIFQYYREEENGRGNFPPRFSGLQFPNYSSELNVNALELDDSALYLCASSWGGTYEQYFGPGTRLTVT.